The 24 T cell receptor beta chains below were found in one sample sequenced in a study of identical twins (dated by TCRdb to the mid-2010s). The library was built by means of 5' RACE. The sequencer listed for this sample is Illumina HiSeq 2000. TCRdb trimmed public reads at Q25 via fastp, called clones via MiXCR and kept in-frame beta chains. Rows with a matching CDR3 protein are joined into one entry that keeps the most common DNA and genes. Within this sample are just over 450,000 distinct CDR3 sequences, with more than 13% of them counted one time only. Of the sample, around 0.48% falls within the top ten clones. This sample was shared with a second study, whose subject was yellow fever vaccine responses in identical twins.

Sequenced input: CD4+ T cells sorted from blood. These receptors originate from a young woman in good health.

The sample holds a few counts of this clonotype. The chain combines TRBV4-2 with TRBJ1-3, with 9 bases matching TRBD1. Germline V CDR1 and CDR2: LGHNA, YNFKEQ. Germline trimming cut 4 bases from V and 6 bases from J; bases unmatched to any gene: 7. The length of the CDR3 is 15 residues. The CDR3 region is CASSLTGQGTNTIYF. The DNA for the CDR3 is TGTGCCAGCAGCCTAACCGGACAGGGGACAAACACCATATATTTT.

There are a few counts of this clonotype. The chain employs TRBV11-3 and TRBJ2-3; 7 nucleotides match TRBD1. Germline assignment: CDR1 SGHNT and CDR2 YENEEA. V dropped 5 bases and J dropped 5; count of bases not matched to a gene: 10. The CDR3 length is 15 residues. The CDR3 DNA is TGTGCCAGCAGCCCAGGGGACAGAAATCAAGATACGCAGTATTTT. Translation: CASSPGDRNQDTQYF.

V gene TRBV18 combines with J gene TRBJ2-4; TRBD2 aligns across 9 bases. Per the germline V gene, CDR1 is KGHSH and CDR2 is LQKENI. Trimming took 4 bases from V and 3 from J; bases not matched to a gene: 7. This CDR3 contains 16 residues. For the CDR3, the DNA is TGTGCCAGCTCACGTGCGGGAGGGCCAGACAAAAACATTCAGTACTTC. This encodes CASSRAGGPDKNIQYF. Looking up the rest from reference TRBV18 and TRBJ2-4 gives the full variable domain: NAGVMQNPRHLVRRRGQEARLRCSPMKGHSHVYWYRQLPEEGLKFMVYLQKENIIDESGMPKERFSAEFPKEGPSILRIQQVVRGDSAAYFCASSRAGGPDKNIQYFGAGTRLSVL.

The chain combines TRBV11-2 with TRBJ2-1; 9 bases line up with TRBD2. V lost 5 bases and J lost 4; bases outside the gene matches: 15. This CDR3 is 18 amino acids long. Germline-derived CDR1 and CDR2 are SGHAT and FQNNGV. As DNA, the CDR3 is TGTGCCAGCAGCCCACAAAGTGGTAGCGGGAGTGGGTACAATGAGCAGTTCTTC. This gives the protein CASSPQSGSGSGYNEQFF.

CDR3 protein: CASSLGESGGQDTQYF. For the CDR3, the DNA is TGTGCCAGCAGCTTAGGGGAGTCGGGGGGGCAAGATACGCAGTATTTT. The chain joins TRBV7-9 to TRBJ2-3, with 8 bases fitting TRBD2. In germline, CDR1 is SEHNR, CDR2 FQNEAQ (reference sequence). The junction had 8 bases not matched to a gene; V was cut back by 1 base and J by 5 bases. This CDR3 has 16 amino acids.

CDR3 DNA: TGTGCCAGCGCCCTAGCGGGGAGCTCCTACGAGCAGTACTTC. Encoded protein: CASALAGSSYEQYF. The V and J genes are TRBV7-2 and TRBJ2-7; TRBD2 matches 9 bases. Unmatched junction bases numbered 5, after V lost 8 bases and J lost 0 bases. The CDR3 extends over 14 amino acids. Germline CDR1 and CDR2: SGHTA and FQGNSA.

Only a few counts were recorded for this clonotype. The chain uses TRBV24-1 and TRBJ2-1; 8 nucleotides match TRBD2. With V trimmed by 3 bases and J by 9 bases, 9 bases remained unmatched. The germline V gene encodes CDR1 KGHDR and CDR2 SFDVKD. CDR3 length equals 15 residues. The CDR3, as DNA: TGTGCCACCAGTGATCCTGGGACTAGTCGCATTGAGCAGTTCTTC. As protein: CATSDPGTSRIEQFF.

V is TRBV5-6 and J is TRBJ2-1, with TRBD1 matching 9 bases. Unmatched junction bases numbered 9, after V lost 1 base and J lost 7 bases. The CDR3 runs 16 residues. In germline, CDR1 is SGHDT, CDR2 YYEEEE. The CDR3 protein is CASSLSGTGFTNEQFF. CDR3 DNA sequence: TGTGCCAGCAGCTTGTCCGGGACAGGGTTTACAAATGAGCAGTTCTTC.

This clonotype was detected only a few times. The chain links TRBV12-3 or TRBV12-4 to TRBJ2-7; 14 nucleotides agree with TRBD2. The trim removed 5 bases at V and 6 bases at J, leaving 6 bases unmatched. The CDR3 length is 15 residues. CDR3 DNA sequence: TGTGCCAGCAGTCCCGGACTAGCGGGAGGCCGCGAGCAGTACTTC. This encodes CASSPGLAGGREQYF.

V and J are TRBV27 and TRBJ1-2, with 7 bases fitting TRBD1. Germline CDR1 reads MNHEY; CDR2 reads SMNVEV (reference sequence). The trim removed 2 bases at V and 0 bases at J, leaving 6 bases unmatched. CDR3 size: 16 residues. The CDR3 sequence is CASSLRAGGANYGYTF. The CDR3, as DNA: TGTGCCAGCAGTTTAAGGGCAGGGGGTGCTAACTATGGCTACACCTTC.

The gene calls are TRBV12-3 or TRBV12-4 and TRBJ2-7; 10 positions agree with TRBD2. J was trimmed by 2 bases and V by 2 bases; bases with no gene match: 9. The CDR3 spans 17 residues. CDR3 nucleotides: TGTGCCAGCAGTTTATATTCAGGACTAGCGGCGACCTACGAGCAGTACTTC. Protein: CASSLYSGLAATYEQYF.

The chain joins TRBV12-3 or TRBV12-4 to TRBJ2-2, with 8 bases matching TRBD2. V was pared by 1 base and J by 5 bases, with 3 bases of the junction left unmatched. The CDR3 covers 15 residues. The CDR3 sequence is CASSLVAGRTGELFF. In nucleotides, the CDR3 is TGTGCCAGCAGTTTAGTAGCGGGAAGGACCGGGGAGCTGTTTTTT.

Only a few counts were recorded for this clonotype. V is TRBV30 and J is TRBJ2-7, with 7 bases identical to TRBD1. The CDR3 runs 11 residues. The ends lost 5 bases at V and 10 bases at J; junction bases unmatched: 8. Germline loops: CDR1 GTSNPN, CDR2 SVGIG (reference sequence). The CDR3 DNA is TGTGCCTGGGGAGGAGGACAGGCCCAGTACTTC. This translates into CAWGGGQAQYF.

This clonotype was observed a handful of times. This sequence joins TRBV10-3 and TRBJ2-7; tentative D call: TRBD2 (6 bases). Germline CDR1 reads ENHRY; CDR2 reads SYGVKD. The CDR3 contains 12 residues. The V and J ends lost 11 bases and 2 bases respectively, with 13 bases between them. The CDR3 protein is CASTGVPYEQYF. The CDR3 DNA follows: TGTGCCTCCACGGGGGTTCCCTACGAGCAGTACTTC.

This clonotype was picked up a small number of times. The chain recombines TRBV18 with TRBJ2-7; 8 bases fit TRBD2. Germline-derived CDR1 and CDR2 are KGHSH and LQKENI. V lost 6 bases, J lost 5 bases, and 3 bases stayed unmatched. CDR3 length: 12 amino acids. Written as DNA, the CDR3 is TGTGCCAGCTCTACCGGGGGGGACGAGCAGTACTTC. It codes for CASSTGGDEQYF.

This clonotype was counted ten times or more. The gene calls are TRBV10-3 and TRBJ2-3; TRBD1 matches at 8 bases. Germline-derived CDR1 and CDR2 are ENHRY and SYGVKD. V shed 10 bases and J 7 bases; nucleotides not matched to a gene: 13. The CDR3 is made up of 14 amino acids. As DNA, the CDR3 is TGTGCCACTGCGCGAGACAGGGGCGCAAATACGCAGTATTTT. Translated, it gives CATARDRGANTQYF.

The table lists this clonotype with a few counts. The chain links TRBV27 to TRBJ2-1; 9 bases are shared with TRBD2. With 2 bases clipped from V and 4 bases from J, the junction kept 6 bases outside the gene matches. Germline CDR1 MNHEY, CDR2 SMNVEV (reference sequence). There are 16 residues in the CDR3. CDR3 sequence reads: CASSLRAAGGYNEQFF. The CDR3 DNA reads TGTGCCAGCAGTTTAAGAGCAGCGGGGGGTTACAATGAGCAGTTCTTC.

This sequence joins TRBV7-9 and TRBJ2-7; 11 nucleotides agree with TRBD1. This CDR3 contains 15 residues. Germline values: CDR1 SEHNR, CDR2 FQNEAQ (reference sequence). With 3 bases clipped from V and 2 bases from J, the junction kept 3 bases outside the gene matches. CDR3 nucleotide sequence: TGTGCCAGCAGCTTTGGGACAGGGGGTCCCTACGAGCAGTACTTC. Its protein is CASSFGTGGPYEQYF.

This clonotype was picked up a small number of times. This chain uses TRBV5-1 with TRBJ2-3, with 13 bases identical to TRBD2. Germline lookup yields CDR1 SGHRS and CDR2 YFSETQ. V was clipped by 0 bases and J by 4 bases; unmatched bases: 2. CDR3 length equals 16 residues. CDR3 DNA sequence: TGCGCCAGCAGCTTGGGGACTAGCGGGGGTGCAGATACGCAGTATTTT. It yields the protein CASSLGTSGGADTQYF.

This clonotype was recorded a few times. This rearrangement joins TRBV5-1 to TRBJ2-3; possibly TRBD1 or TRBD2 for D (5 bases each). CDR1 and CDR2 from the germline V gene are SGHRS and YFSETQ. This CDR3 is built from 15 residues. V was clipped by 2 bases and J by 2 bases, with 12 bases between them. CDR3 in amino acids: CASSFSGANTDTQYF. DNA for the CDR3: TGCGCCAGCAGCTTTTCCGGGGCTAACACAGATACGCAGTATTTT.

This clonotype was seen only a few times. The V call is TRBV29-1, the J call TRBJ2-5; no definite D call. Germline-derived CDR1 and CDR2 are SQVTM and ANQGSEA. CDR3 length: 14 residues. V lost 7 bases, J lost 7 bases, and 22 bases lay in between. CDR3 in DNA: TGCAGCGCCTCCCCCGATTTAGGGCCGGGGACCCAGTACTTC. Its translation: CSASPDLGPGTQYF. Looking up the rest from reference TRBV29-1 and TRBJ2-5 gives the full variable domain: SAVISQKPSRDICQRGTSLTIQCQVDSQVTMMFWYRQQPGQSLTLIATANQGSEATYESGFVIDKFPISRPNLTFSTLTVSNMSPEDSSIYLCSASPDLGPGTQYFGPGTRLLVL.

This clonotype has just a few counts. This chain connects TRBV7-3 to TRBJ2-1, with 7 bases lining up with TRBD1. J was trimmed by 9 bases and V by 3 bases; bases with no gene match: 8. This CDR3 has 14 residues. Germline V gene sequence: CDR1 SGHTA, CDR2 FQGTGA. CDR3 sequence (DNA): TGTGCCAGCAGCTTCGACAGGGAGCATGGTGAGCAGTTCTTC. Translated: CASSFDREHGEQFF.

This clonotype was counted only a few times. The rearrangement uses TRBV12-3 or TRBV12-4 and TRBJ2-7; 7 bases line up with TRBD1. The length of the CDR3 is 12 residues. J was trimmed by 9 bases and V by 2 bases; bases with no gene match: 4. The CDR3 DNA sequence: TGTGCCAGCAGTTTACGGGACAGCTCGCAGTACTTC. Translating gives CASSLRDSSQYF.

This clonotype was recorded a few times. The chain combines TRBV10-3 with TRBJ2-5; 12 bases are a match to TRBD1. The CDR3 is 15 residues long. In germline, CDR1 is ENHRY, CDR2 SYGVKD. Trimming took 4 bases from V and 5 from J; bases not matched to a gene: 5. The DNA of the CDR3 is TGTGCCATCAGTGCGGGGACAGGGGGCGCGGAGACCCAGTACTTC. Its translation is CAISAGTGGAETQYF.